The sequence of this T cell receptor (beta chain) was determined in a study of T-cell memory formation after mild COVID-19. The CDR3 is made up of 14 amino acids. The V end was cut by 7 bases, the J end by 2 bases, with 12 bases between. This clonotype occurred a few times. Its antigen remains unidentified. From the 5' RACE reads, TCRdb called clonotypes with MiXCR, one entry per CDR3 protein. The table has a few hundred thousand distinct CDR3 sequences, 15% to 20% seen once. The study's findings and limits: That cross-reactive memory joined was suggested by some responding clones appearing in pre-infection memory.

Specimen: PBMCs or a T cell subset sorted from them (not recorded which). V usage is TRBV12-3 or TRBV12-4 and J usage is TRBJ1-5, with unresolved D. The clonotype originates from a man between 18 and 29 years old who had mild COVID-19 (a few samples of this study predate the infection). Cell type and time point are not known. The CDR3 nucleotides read TGTGCCAGCACCCCGCGATGGGGCAATCAGCCCCAGCATTTT. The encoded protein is CASTPRWGNQPQHF.